This TCR beta chain was sequenced during a study of shared clonotypes between healthy human individuals. Clones were read by immunoSEQ multiplex PCR, and TCRdb kept only the in-frame ones, dropping some. This sample has around 1.9 million clones, with 80% to 95% found just once. Naive CD8 isolation took CD45RO-negative cells positively selected for CCR7 and excluded terminally differentiated effector memory CD45RA+ cells. J gave up 7 bases and V 1 base, and 8 bases lay outside the gene matches. The CDR3 loop spans 16 amino acids. The germline CDR1 and CDR2 sequences are PRHDT and FYEKMQ (reference sequence).

Sequenced input: naive CD8+ T cells from PBMCs. The chain uses TRBV13 and TRBJ2-2, with 8 bases that match TRBD1. The receptor was isolated from a man aged 18 to 29 in good health. Some clones in this sample may be carry-over from other donors' samples. CDR3 region: CASSLDRQGAGGELFF. The CDR3, as DNA: TGTGCCAGCAGCTTAGACCGGCAGGGGGCGGGCGGGGAGCTGTTTTTT.